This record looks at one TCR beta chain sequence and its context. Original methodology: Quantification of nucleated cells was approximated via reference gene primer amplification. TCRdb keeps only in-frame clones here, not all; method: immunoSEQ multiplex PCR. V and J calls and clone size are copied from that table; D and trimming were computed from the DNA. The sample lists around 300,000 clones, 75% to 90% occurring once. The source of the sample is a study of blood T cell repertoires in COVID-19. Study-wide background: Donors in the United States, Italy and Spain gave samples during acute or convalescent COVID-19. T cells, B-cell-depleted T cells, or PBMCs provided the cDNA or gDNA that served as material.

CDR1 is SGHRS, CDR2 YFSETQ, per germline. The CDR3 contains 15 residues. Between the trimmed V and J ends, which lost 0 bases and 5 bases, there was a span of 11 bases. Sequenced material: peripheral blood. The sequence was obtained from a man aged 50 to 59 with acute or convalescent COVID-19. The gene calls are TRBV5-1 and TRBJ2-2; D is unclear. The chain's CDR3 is CASSLEQLVTGELFF. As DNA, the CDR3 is TGCGCCAGCAGCTTGGAACAGTTAGTGACCGGGGAGCTGTTTTTT. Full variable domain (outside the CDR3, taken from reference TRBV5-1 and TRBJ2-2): KAGVTQTPRYLIKTRGQQVTLSCSPISGHRSVSWYQQTPGQGLQFLFEYFSETQRNKGNFPGRFSGRQFSNSRSEMNVSTLELGDSALYLCASSLEQLVTGELFFGEGSRLTVL.